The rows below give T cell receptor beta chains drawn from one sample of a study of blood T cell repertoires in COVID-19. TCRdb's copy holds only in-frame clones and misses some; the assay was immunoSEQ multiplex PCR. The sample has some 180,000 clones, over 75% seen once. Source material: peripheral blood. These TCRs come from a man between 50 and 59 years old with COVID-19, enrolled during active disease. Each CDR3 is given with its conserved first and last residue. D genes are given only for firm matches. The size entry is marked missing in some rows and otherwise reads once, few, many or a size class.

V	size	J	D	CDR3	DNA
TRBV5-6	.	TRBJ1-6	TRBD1	CASSLYLRQGKDSPLHF	TGTGCCAGCAGCTTGTATCTCAGACAGGGGAAGGATTCACCCCTCCACTTT
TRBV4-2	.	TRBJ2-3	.	CASSQAEPGLTGFTDTQYF	TGTGCCAGCAGCCAAGCAGAACCGGGACTCACGGGATTCACAGATACGCAGTATTTT
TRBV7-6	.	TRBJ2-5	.	CASSRPSGRGETQYF	TGTGCCAGCAGCCGCCCTTCCGGTAGAGGGGAGACCCAGTACTTC
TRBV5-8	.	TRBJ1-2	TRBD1	CASSLTGQGPGYTF	TGTGCCAGCAGCTTGACCGGACAGGGTCCTGGCTACACCTTC
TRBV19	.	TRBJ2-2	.	CASSIQGANGELFF	TGTGCCAGTAGTATTCAAGGGGCGAACGGGGAGCTGTTTTTT
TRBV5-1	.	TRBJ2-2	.	CASSSQGNTGELFF	TGCGCCAGCAGCTCCCAGGGGAACACCGGGGAGCTGTTTTTT
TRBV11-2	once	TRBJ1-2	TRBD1	CASSHTGTGDYGYTF	TGTGCCAGCAGCCACACCGGGACAGGGGACTATGGCTACACCTTC
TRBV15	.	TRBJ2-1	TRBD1	CATSRVRTGVLYNEQFF	TGTGCCACCAGCAGAGTAAGGACAGGGGTCCTCTACAATGAGCAGTTCTTC
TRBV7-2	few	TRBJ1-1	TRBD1	CASSSDRGRMDEAFF	TGTGCCAGCAGCTCTGACAGGGGGCGCATGGATGAAGCTTTCTTT
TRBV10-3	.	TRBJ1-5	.	CAISGGNNQPQHF	TGTGCCATCAGTGGAGGTAACAATCAGCCCCAGCATTTT
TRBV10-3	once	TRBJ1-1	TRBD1	CAISDRTRGRNTEAFF	TGTGCCATCAGTGACCGTACCAGGGGGAGGAACACTGAAGCTTTCTTT
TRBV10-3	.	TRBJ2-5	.	CATSTGWETQYF	TGTGCCACCTCAACAGGATGGGAGACCCAGTACTTC
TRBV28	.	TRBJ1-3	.	CASSLEGIPGNTIYF	TGTGCCAGCAGTTTGGAGGGAATACCTGGAAACACCATATATTTT
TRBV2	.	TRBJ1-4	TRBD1	CASCPDRGKLFF	TGTGCCAGCTGTCCGGACAGGGGAAAACTGTTTTTT
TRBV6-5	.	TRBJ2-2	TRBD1	CASSYSKGAGAGELFF	TGTGCCAGCAGTTACTCGAAGGGGGCCGGGGCCGGGGAGCTGTTTTTT